Below, 16 T cell receptor beta chains from the same sample are listed, as sequenced in a study of shared clonotypes between healthy human individuals. The data were produced by immunoSEQ multiplex PCR, yet TCRdb's version contains in-frame clones alone and is incomplete. In the table there are millions of clones, 90% to 95% of which are singletons. The sequenced sample was naive CD4+ T cells sorted from blood. The subset is: CD45RA+ positively selected. The receptor set was obtained from a man in his late teens or twenties in good health.

The V call is TRBV5-1, the J call TRBJ2-1; weak D call: TRBD2 (5 bases). The CDR3 is made up of 13 amino acids. Trimming cost V 2 bases and J 7 bases, with 10 bases left between them. CDR1 and CDR2 (germline): SGHRS, YFSETQ. CDR3: CASSFRGQNEQFF. The CDR3 DNA is TGCGCCAGCAGCTTTCGGGGTCAAAATGAGCAGTTCTTC.

Here the CDR3 reads CASSYTAGRDYEQYF. The CDR3 nucleotides read TGTGCCAGCAGTTACACCGCGGGGAGAGACTACGAGCAGTACTTC. The J gene is TRBJ2-7, the V gene TRBV6-5, with D maybe TRBD2 (6 bases). The CDR3 has 15 residues. Per germline, CDR1 MNHEY and CDR2 SVGAGI. V shed 2 bases and J shed 3 bases, with 14 bases lying between them.

The chain combines TRBV30 with TRBJ2-2; 14 bases map to TRBD2. The CDR3 spans 16 residues. V was clipped by 3 bases and J by 6 bases; unmatched bases: 6. Germline V CDR1 and CDR2: GTSNPN, SVGIG (reference sequence). CDR3 protein: CAWRATSGGAAGELFF. In DNA form, the CDR3 reads TGTGCCTGGAGGGCGACTAGCGGGGGGGCAGCCGGGGAGCTGTTTTTT.

The V call is TRBV5-1, the J call TRBJ2-7; D is uncertain. This CDR3 is 14 amino acids long. Germline lookup yields CDR1 SGHRS and CDR2 YFSETQ. Trimming pared 4 bases from V and 2 bases from J, leaving 13 bases between. CDR3 in DNA: TGCGCCAGCAGCCCAGGCCCAGGAGCCTACGAGCAGTACTTC. This translates into CASSPGPGAYEQYF.

The rearrangement links TRBV5-1 to TRBJ1-2; 7 nucleotides agree with TRBD1. The CDR3 has 14 amino acids. Germline CDR1 reads SGHRS; CDR2 reads YFSETQ. J lost 2 bases, V lost 4 bases, and 5 bases had no gene match. Here the CDR3 reads CASSPLDRNYGYTF. Here the CDR3 DNA reads TGCGCCAGCAGCCCCCTGGACAGGAACTATGGCTACACCTTC.

This clone was detected once. V usage is TRBV10-3 and J usage is TRBJ1-1; D remains ambiguous. CDR3 length: 14 amino acids. The V end was cut by 4 bases, the J end by 4 bases, with 13 bases between. Germline CDR1 and CDR2: ENHRY and SYGVKD. CDR3 DNA sequence: TGTGCCATCAGTGCTCTCCGAGAGGGCACTGAAGCTTTCTTT. Residues: CAISALREGTEAFF.

The gene calls are TRBV5-1 and TRBJ2-7, with TRBD1 matching 9 bases. The V and J ends lost 4 bases and 4 bases, in that order; junction bases with no gene match: 6. In germline, CDR1 is SGHRS, CDR2 YFSETQ. There are 14 residues in the CDR3. CDR3 region: CASSDTGGWYEQYF. CDR3 nucleotides: TGCGCCAGCAGCGACACAGGGGGCTGGTACGAGCAGTACTTC.

The CDR3 nucleotides are TGCGCCAGCAGGGAGGGGAGTTCTAACTATGGCTACACCTTC. Translating gives CASREGSSNYGYTF. The V call is TRBV5-1, the J call TRBJ1-2, with D possibly matching TRBD1 (5 bases). The length of the CDR3 is 14 residues. V was pared by 5 bases and J by 0 bases, with 11 bases between. The V gene's germline CDR1 is SGHRS and CDR2 YFSETQ.

J is TRBJ1-2 and V is TRBV18; 7 nucleotides line up with TRBD1. There are 14 residues in the CDR3. V trimming: 0 bases; J trimming: 4 bases; junction bases outside the gene matches: 2. Germline V CDR1 and CDR2: KGHSH, LQKENI. CDR3 DNA sequence: TGTGCCAGCTCACCACCGACAGGGACCTATGGCTACACCTTC. Protein: CASSPPTGTYGYTF. Looking up the rest from reference TRBV18 and TRBJ1-2 gives the full variable domain: NAGVMQNPRHLVRRRGQEARLRCSPMKGHSHVYWYRQLPEEGLKFMVYLQKENIIDESGMPKERFSAEFPKEGPSILRIQQVVRGDSAAYFCASSPPTGTYGYTFGSGTRLTVV.

V gene TRBV5-1 combines with J gene TRBJ2-3; D might be TRBD1 (5 bases). The CDR3 sequence is 16 residues long. From germline, CDR1 is SGHRS and CDR2 YFSETQ. Trimming stripped 0 bases from V and 0 bases from J, with 11 bases between. The DNA for the CDR3 is TGCGCCAGCAGCTTGGAAGGACACGCTAGCACAGATACGCAGTATTTT. This encodes CASSLEGHASTDTQYF.

The chain carries TRBV5-1 and TRBJ1-6; D unresolved. Germline assignment: CDR1 SGHRS and CDR2 YFSETQ. CDR3 length equals 17 residues. Trimming left V 4 bases short and J 0 bases short, with 14 bases between. The CDR3 is CASSASAQSSYNSPLHF. CDR3 sequence (DNA): TGCGCCAGCAGCGCGTCTGCGCAGAGCTCCTATAATTCACCCCTCCACTTT.

The sample holds one count of this clone. The chain links TRBV30 to TRBJ1-1, with D perhaps matching TRBD1 (5 bases). V was trimmed by 1 base and J by 5 bases, leaving 14 bases between them. The CDR3 loop spans 14 amino acids. Germline V gives CDR1 GTSNPN, CDR2 SVGIG (reference sequence). The CDR3 region is CAWSGRRDGTEAFF. DNA for the CDR3: TGTGCCTGGAGTGGTCGCAGGGACGGGACTGAAGCTTTCTTT.

The chain joins TRBV14 to TRBJ2-7, with D uncertain. V lost 1 base, J lost 5 bases, and 18 bases lay in between. Germline V CDR1 and CDR2: SGHDN, FVKESK. The CDR3 has 16 residues. The CDR3 is CASSQVRLQGFHEQYF. The CDR3 DNA reads as TGTGCCAGCAGCCAAGTTAGATTGCAAGGGTTCCACGAGCAGTACTTC.

The chain recombines TRBV19 with TRBJ1-5; 8 nucleotides line up with TRBD1. This CDR3 comprises 16 residues. From germline, CDR1 is LNHDA and CDR2 SQIVND (reference sequence). Trimming at V came to 5 bases and at J to 2 bases, leaving 8 bases not matched to a gene. CDR3: CASSPTTGGGNQPQHF. The CDR3 region has the DNA TGTGCCAGTAGTCCAACTACAGGGGGTGGCAATCAGCCCCAGCATTTT.

The V and J genes are TRBV7-9 and TRBJ1-3; weak D call: TRBD1 (6 bases). This CDR3 comprises 19 residues. Germline V gene lookup returns CDR1 SEHNR and CDR2 FQNEAQ (reference sequence). The V gene lost 1 base and the J gene lost 3 bases, with 22 bases spanning the gap. CDR3 nucleotide sequence: TGTGCCAGCAGCTTAGATGGGGGCCGGGCTTCGGCGATTGGAAACACCATATATTTT. Translated, it gives CASSLDGGRASAIGNTIYF.

CDR3 region: CASSTPGAPSANYGYTF. CDR3 bases: TGTGCCAGCAGCACACCGGGGGCCCCCTCCGCTAACTATGGCTACACCTTC. V gene TRBV7-9 combines with J gene TRBJ1-2, with D possibly matching TRBD1 (6 bases). V lost 5 bases, J lost 0 bases, and 19 bases lay in between. This CDR3 contains 17 residues. Germline assignment: CDR1 SEHNR and CDR2 FQNEAQ (reference sequence).